A selection of T cell receptor beta chains follows, all from one sample in a study of beta chain features in type 1 diabetes. The method was immunoSEQ multiplex PCR; TCRdb's version includes in-frame clones alone and lacks a portion of them. The sample holds under 250,000 clones, 27% seen once. Sequences were obtained from central memory CD4+ T cells from blood. These receptor sequences come from a man younger than 40 in good health. Each CDR3 is given without its conserved first and last residue.

V,CDR3
TRBV5-1,ASSFHLGTEAF
TRBV29-1,SVGLGDIAF
TRBV4-3,ASSKGQGPGTGELF
TRBV7-9,ASSFAGGPKPDTQY
TRBV5-6,ATSAGGRSAQY
TRBV7-9,ASSRTSGQSSYNEQF
TRBV6-5,ASIMTGGKAETQY
TRBV10-3,AIRGGQQETQY
TRBV7-2,ASSLTGYNYGYT
TRBV30,AWSRNTIY
TRBV5-6,ASSRRLSGLAGETQY
TRBV23-1,ASSQSGGPDNEQF
TRBV2,ASSVGPTDTQY
TRBV15,ATSTGQMNEQF
TRBV18,ASSPRLAGNEQF
TRBV4-2,ASNGQGASPLH
TRBV5-4,ASSSGTSAETQY
TRBV25-1,ASSESLGSGGTDTQY
TRBV10-2,ASSIPGGGEQY